Listed below are T cell receptor beta chains from one sample, sequenced in a study of shared clonotypes between healthy human individuals. The data were produced by immunoSEQ multiplex PCR, yet TCRdb's version contains in-frame clones alone and is incomplete. The repertoire holds around 2.5 million clones, with approximately 94% as singletons. Sequenced sample: naive CD4+ T cells from PBMCs. The receptors here all came from a man aged 18 to 29 in good health. Some clones in this sample may be carry-over from other donors' samples. Both conserved end residues are part of each CDR3. The order of the fields is clone size, J gene, D gene, V gene, CDR3 protein, CDR3 DNA. The D gene is left open where the match is weak. Clone size is not always given. Where it is, it says once, few, many or a class for expanded clones.

-,TRBJ2-7,-,TRBV7-2,CASSPSGVNYEQYF,TGTGCCAGCAGCCCCTCGGGCGTTAACTACGAGCAGTACTTC
-,TRBJ1-2,-,TRBV5-4,CASSLTLNYGYTF,TGTGCCAGCAGCTTGACCCTAAACTATGGCTACACCTTC
-,TRBJ2-7,TRBD2,TRBV7-3,CASSLTGTSGRAYEQYF,TGTGCCAGCAGTTTAACTGGGACTAGCGGGAGGGCCTACGAGCAGTACTTC
-,TRBJ2-2,-,TRBV27,CASSLGSHTGNTGELFF,TGTGCCAGCAGTTTGGGGTCCCACACAGGGAACACCGGGGAGCTGTTTTTT
-,TRBJ2-3,TRBD1,TRBV28,CASNSAGTGSRGTQYF,TGTGCCAGCAACTCTGCGGGGACAGGGTCTCGGGGTACGCAGTATTTT
-,TRBJ1-1,-,TRBV28,CASRDTEAFF,TGTGCCAGCCGGGACACTGAAGCTTTCTTT
-,TRBJ1-3,-,TRBV6-5,CASSYSRGNTIYF,TGTGCCAGCAGTTACTCGCGGGGAAACACCATATATTTT
-,TRBJ2-1,-,TRBV7-3,CASSPLGAQAGGSSYNEQFF,TGTGCCAGCAGCCCACTGGGGGCGCAAGCGGGTGGGAGCTCCTACAATGAGCAGTTCTTC
few,TRBJ2-6,-,TRBV7-9,CASTPRGEGVTSGANVLTF,TGTGCCAGCACCCCACGGGGGGAGGGGGTAACCTCTGGGGCCAACGTCCTGACTTTC
-,TRBJ1-5,-,TRBV21-1,CASITHSARRNQPQHF,TGTGCCAGCATCACCCACTCGGCGAGGCGAAATCAGCCCCAGCATTTT
-,TRBJ1-5,-,TRBV27,CASSFIPTRGNQPQHF,TGTGCCAGCAGTTTCATCCCAACTCGGGGCAATCAGCCCCAGCATTTT
-,TRBJ2-7,TRBD2,TRBV2,CASSLEVAGPYEQYF,TGTGCCAGCAGTCTTGAGGTAGCGGGTCCCTACGAGCAGTACTTC
-,TRBJ1-1,-,TRBV19,CASTTRTGSLNTEAFF,TGTGCCAGTACCACCAGAACGGGGAGTTTGAACACTGAAGCTTTCTTT
-,TRBJ2-4,-,TRBV28,CASLEEGLAKNIQYF,TGTGCCAGCTTAGAGGAGGGTCTAGCCAAAAACATTCAGTACTTC
-,TRBJ1-1,TRBD1,TRBV28,CASSLPRTGGTTEAFF,TGTGCCAGCAGTTTACCCCGGACAGGGGGCACCACTGAAGCTTTCTTT
-,TRBJ1-6,-,TRBV2,CASSVAGVDNSPLHF,TGTGCCAGCAGTGTTGCTGGGGTGGATAATTCACCCCTCCACTTT
-,TRBJ2-5,-,TRBV4-2,CASSQRVAEIQETQYF,TGTGCCAGCAGCCAACGCGTGGCGGAAATCCAAGAGACCCAGTACTTC
-,TRBJ2-2,TRBD2,TRBV4-2,CASSPRPAGTGELFF,TGTGCCAGCAGCCCCCGCCCAGCGGGGACCGGGGAGCTGTTTTTT
-,TRBJ2-1,TRBD2,TRBV9,CASSAQAGGPYNEQFF,TGTGCCAGCAGCGCCCAGGCGGGAGGGCCCTACAATGAGCAGTTCTTC
-,TRBJ2-3,TRBD2,TRBV7-3,CASSLMGSGMRDTQYF,TGTGCCAGCAGCTTAATGGGTAGCGGGATGCGCGATACGCAGTATTTT
-,TRBJ2-4,-,TRBV28,CASSFRRIAKNIQYF,TGTGCCAGCAGTTTTAGAAGGATAGCCAAAAACATTCAGTACTTC
once,TRBJ2-7,TRBD1,TRBV28,CASRGQGTLEQYF,TGTGCCAGCAGAGGACAGGGAACTCTCGAGCAGTACTTC
once,TRBJ2-7,-,TRBV15,CATSRGLGSPYEQYF,TGTGCCACCAGCAGAGGATTGGGCTCGCCCTACGAGCAGTACTTC
-,TRBJ1-2,-,TRBV7-2,CASSLIPSRGAF,TGTGCCAGCAGCTTAATACCGTCCCGTGGCGCCTTC
-,TRBJ2-1,-,TRBV2,CASSQSLPKHNNEQFF,TGTGCCAGCAGCCAGTCCCTGCCAAAACACAACAATGAGCAGTTCTTC
-,TRBJ2-3,-,TRBV9,CASSPGLSPYTDTQYF,TGTGCCAGCAGCCCCGGACTGAGCCCTTACACAGATACGCAGTATTTT
-,TRBJ2-2,TRBD1,TRBV28,CASKGAGPTGELFF,TGTGCCAGCAAGGGGGCAGGGCCCACCGGGGAGCTGTTTTTT
once,TRBJ1-2,TRBD1,TRBV4-1,CASSQDDRGLYGYTF,TGCGCCAGCAGCCAAGATGACAGGGGGCTTTATGGCTACACCTTC
-,TRBJ2-7,-,TRBV7-3,CASSLTGPNYEQYF,TGTGCCAGCAGCTTAACCGGACCTAACTACGAGCAGTACTTC